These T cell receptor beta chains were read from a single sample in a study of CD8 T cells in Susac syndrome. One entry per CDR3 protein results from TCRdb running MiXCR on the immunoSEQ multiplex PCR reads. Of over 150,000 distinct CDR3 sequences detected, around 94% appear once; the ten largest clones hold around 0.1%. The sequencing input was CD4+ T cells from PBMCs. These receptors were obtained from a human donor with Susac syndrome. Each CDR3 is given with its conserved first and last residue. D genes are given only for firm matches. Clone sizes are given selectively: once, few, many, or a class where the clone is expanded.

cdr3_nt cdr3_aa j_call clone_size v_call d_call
TGTGCCAGCAGCTTAGATTCCGGGACAGGGACCGATACGCAGTATTTT CASSLDSGTGTDTQYF TRBJ2-3 once TRBV7-2 TRBD1
TGTGCCAGCAGTACCCGGACGAGCATTCAGTACTTC CASSTRTSIQYF TRBJ2-4 . TRBV28 .
TGTGCCAGCAGCCTACACCAGGGGTCTGGGGCCAACGTCCTGACTTTC CASSLHQGSGANVLTF TRBJ2-6 . TRBV7-2 .
TGCGCCAGCAGCTTTAGCGTGTCCTACGAGCAGTACTTC CASSFSVSYEQYF TRBJ2-7 . TRBV5-1 .
TGTGCCTGGAGTTACCGAGATGATTCCTACGAGCAGTACTTC CAWSYRDDSYEQYF TRBJ2-7 . TRBV30 .
TGCAGCGTTGTAGACAGGGGACCAGATACGCAGTATTTT CSVVDRGPDTQYF TRBJ2-3 . TRBV29-1 TRBD1
TGTGCCAGCAGCAAAGGGATGAGGAAAGCGCATACGCAGTATTTT CASSKGMRKAHTQYF TRBJ2-3 . TRBV21-1 .
TGTGCCAGCAGTTACCCTACAGGGGTGAGCACTGAAGCTTTCTTT CASSYPTGVSTEAFF TRBJ1-1 . TRBV6-2/TRBV6-3 TRBD1
TGTGCTAGTGGTTTGGAACAGGGTGTTACTGAAGCTTTCTTT CASGLEQGVTEAFF TRBJ1-1 . TRBV12-5 .
TGTGCCAGCAGCTTAACAGCGGGAGCCGACAATGAGCAGTTCTTC CASSLTAGADNEQFF TRBJ2-1 . TRBV7-9 TRBD2
TGTGCCACCAGCAGAGATCTCCCTCCTAGCACAGATACGCAGTATTTT CATSRDLPPSTDTQYF TRBJ2-3 . TRBV15 .
TGTGCCAGCTCACCGGGAACGTACGAGCAGTACTTC CASSPGTYEQYF TRBJ2-7 . TRBV18 .
TGTGCCAGCAGCCAAGATCCCCGACAGGGAGGTTATAATTCACCCCTCCACTTT CASSQDPRQGGYNSPLHF TRBJ1-6 . TRBV3-1 TRBD1
TGTGCCAGCAGGGGGGACAACCCCTACGAGCAGTACTTC CASRGDNPYEQYF TRBJ2-7 . TRBV11-2 .
TGCGCCAGCAGCGCCGGTAGGCCAAGCTCCTACAATGAGCAGTTCTTC CASSAGRPSSYNEQFF TRBJ2-1 . TRBV5-1 .
TGTGCCACCAGCAGGGAGGGGGGTTGGTTGGCAGCCAAAAACATTCAGTACTTC CATSREGGWLAAKNIQYF TRBJ2-4 once TRBV15 .
TGTGCCAGTAGGACAGATAACTATGGCTACACCTTC CASRTDNYGYTF TRBJ1-2 once TRBV19 .